A selection of T cell receptor beta chains follows, all from one sample in a study of T cell responses to AZD1222 COVID-19 vaccine. Assay used: immunoSEQ multiplex PCR; TCRdb lists only in-frame clones, some missing. The sample lists 200,000 to 250,000 clones, less than 95% seen once, with 1.7% in the top ten. The specimen comprised peripheral blood, sampled 28 days after the second dose of the MenACWY control vaccine. The source is an adult who received the MenACWY meningococcal vaccine as a control. CDR3s include the opening cysteine and the closing phenylalanine or tryptophan. A D gene is named only where the DNA matches it firmly. The listing skips clone size in some rows; elsewhere it reads once, few, many or a size class.

v_gene: TRBV28; d_gene: .; j_gene: TRBJ1-2; abundance: .; CDR3aa: CASSLGGANYGYTF; CDR3nt: TGTGCCAGCAGTTTGGGCGGCGCTAACTATGGCTACACCTTC
v_gene: TRBV4-1; d_gene: .; j_gene: TRBJ1-1; abundance: .; CDR3aa: CASSQVGGSEAFF; CDR3nt: TGCGCCAGCAGCCAAGTCGGGGGATCTGAAGCTTTCTTT
v_gene: TRBV6-2/TRBV6-3; d_gene: .; j_gene: TRBJ1-2; abundance: .; CDR3aa: CASSSYLLSDKNYGYTF; CDR3nt: TGTGCCAGCAGTTCATACCTTCTCTCAGACAAGAACTATGGCTACACCTTC
v_gene: TRBV6-2/TRBV6-3; d_gene: .; j_gene: TRBJ2-1; abundance: .; CDR3aa: CASSPGNLAENNEQFF; CDR3nt: TGTGCCAGCAGTCCCGGGAACCTGGCGGAAAACAATGAGCAGTTCTTC
v_gene: TRBV2; d_gene: .; j_gene: TRBJ1-1; abundance: .; CDR3aa: CARETGDERTEAFF; CDR3nt: TGTGCCAGAGAGACAGGAGACGAACGTACTGAAGCTTTCTTT
v_gene: TRBV19; d_gene: .; j_gene: TRBJ2-2; abundance: .; CDR3aa: CATRDWSNTGELFF; CDR3nt: TGTGCCACCCGGGACTGGTCGAACACCGGGGAGCTGTTTTTT
v_gene: TRBV7-8; d_gene: .; j_gene: TRBJ1-5; abundance: .; CDR3aa: CASNPGRGLYSNQPQHF; CDR3nt: TGTGCCAGCAACCCGGGACGGGGACTATATAGCAATCAGCCCCAGCATTTT
v_gene: TRBV6-5; d_gene: TRBD1; j_gene: TRBJ1-6; abundance: .; CDR3aa: CASMGDRNSPLHF; CDR3nt: TGTGCCAGCATGGGGGACAGGAATTCACCCCTCCACTTT
v_gene: TRBV3-1/TRBV3-2; d_gene: .; j_gene: TRBJ1-2; abundance: .; CDR3aa: CASSQFRGHGYTF; CDR3nt: TGTGCCAGCAGCCAATTTAGGGGCCATGGCTACACCTTC
v_gene: TRBV5-1; d_gene: .; j_gene: TRBJ1-6; abundance: .; CDR3aa: CASSSDSFNSPLHF; CDR3nt: TGCGCCAGCAGCTCGGACTCATTCAATTCACCCCTCCACTTT
v_gene: TRBV9; d_gene: TRBD1; j_gene: TRBJ1-1; abundance: .; CDR3aa: CASRPPDREGAFF; CDR3nt: TGTGCCAGCAGACCCCCGGACAGGGAGGGGGCTTTCTTT
v_gene: TRBV5-6; d_gene: .; j_gene: TRBJ1-2; abundance: .; CDR3aa: CASSLTGLGGYTF; CDR3nt: TGTGCCAGCAGCCTCACAGGTTTGGGTGGCTACACCTTC
v_gene: TRBV19; d_gene: .; j_gene: TRBJ1-1; abundance: .; CDR3aa: CASSSRGAGNTEAFF; CDR3nt: TGTGCCAGTAGTTCCCGAGGAGCTGGGAACACTGAAGCTTTCTTT
v_gene: TRBV4-3; d_gene: TRBD1; j_gene: TRBJ1-2; abundance: .; CDR3aa: CASSQDSTGKHGYTF; CDR3nt: TGCGCCAGCAGCCAAGATTCGACAGGGAAGCATGGCTACACCTTC
v_gene: TRBV10-3; d_gene: .; j_gene: TRBJ2-3; abundance: .; CDR3aa: CANGGVSTDTQYF; CDR3nt: TGTGCAAACGGGGGAGTTTCCACAGATACGCAGTATTTT
v_gene: TRBV9; d_gene: .; j_gene: TRBJ2-4; abundance: .; CDR3aa: CASSERVMGSIQYF; CDR3nt: TGTGCCAGCAGCGAGAGGGTAATGGGCAGCATTCAGTACTTC
v_gene: TRBV10-3; d_gene: .; j_gene: TRBJ2-7; abundance: .; CDR3aa: CAISREVGDTAYWYF; CDR3nt: TGTGCCATCAGCCGGGAGGTAGGGGACACGGCGTATTGGTACTTC
v_gene: TRBV6-6; d_gene: .; j_gene: TRBJ1-5; abundance: once; CDR3aa: CASSYRDSNQPQHF; CDR3nt: TGTGCCAGCAGTTACCGAGATAGCAATCAGCCCCAGCATTTT
v_gene: TRBV20-1; d_gene: .; j_gene: TRBJ2-7; abundance: .; CDR3aa: CSARTLTGQYF; CDR3nt: TGCAGTGCTAGAACTCTGACAGGACAGTACTTC
v_gene: TRBV2; d_gene: .; j_gene: TRBJ1-5; abundance: .; CDR3aa: CASRKSPGTFDNSNQPQHF; CDR3nt: TGTGCCAGCAGAAAAAGCCCCGGGACGTTCGACAATAGCAATCAGCCCCAGCATTTT
v_gene: TRBV6-5; d_gene: .; j_gene: TRBJ1-5; abundance: .; CDR3aa: CASSGSSGYLQPQHF; CDR3nt: TGTGCCAGCAGCGGGTCCTCCGGCTACTTACAGCCCCAGCATTTT
v_gene: TRBV6-5; d_gene: .; j_gene: TRBJ1-1; abundance: .; CDR3aa: CASRTGTHEPFF; CDR3nt: TGTGCCAGCAGAACAGGGACCCACGAACCCTTCTTT
v_gene: TRBV28; d_gene: TRBD1; j_gene: TRBJ1-6; abundance: once; CDR3aa: CASSSPSADRVGSPLHF; CDR3nt: TGTGCCAGCAGTTCGCCATCGGCGGACAGGGTCGGGTCACCCCTCCACTTT
v_gene: TRBV28; d_gene: .; j_gene: TRBJ2-7; abundance: .; CDR3aa: CASSFLNYEQYF; CDR3nt: TGTGCCAGCAGTTTCCTGAACTACGAGCAGTACTTC
v_gene: TRBV7-2; d_gene: TRBD2; j_gene: TRBJ2-7; abundance: .; CDR3aa: CASSFGLAGVEEQYF; CDR3nt: TGTGCCAGCAGCTTCGGACTAGCGGGAGTCGAGGAGCAGTACTTC
v_gene: TRBV4-1; d_gene: .; j_gene: TRBJ2-7; abundance: .; CDR3aa: CASSQTPLSYEQYF; CDR3nt: TGCGCCAGCAGCCAGACCCCTCTCAGCTACGAGCAGTACTTC
v_gene: TRBV5-5; d_gene: .; j_gene: TRBJ2-7; abundance: .; CDR3aa: CASHSLVDEQYF; CDR3nt: TGTGCCAGCCACAGCTTGGTCGACGAGCAGTACTTC
v_gene: TRBV6-1; d_gene: TRBD2; j_gene: TRBJ2-2; abundance: .; CDR3aa: CASSALGGGPGTGELFF; CDR3nt: TGTGCCAGCAGTGCATTAGGCGGGGGGCCGGGCACCGGGGAGCTGTTTTTT
v_gene: TRBV28; d_gene: TRBD1; j_gene: TRBJ2-5; abundance: .; CDR3aa: CASSLILQGEETQYF; CDR3nt: TGTGCCAGCAGTTTAATTTTACAGGGGGAAGAGACCCAGTACTTC
v_gene: TRBV30; d_gene: .; j_gene: TRBJ2-7; abundance: .; CDR3aa: CAWSVLAYEQYF; CDR3nt: TGTGCCTGGAGTGTACTTGCCTACGAGCAGTACTTC
v_gene: TRBV6-5; d_gene: TRBD2; j_gene: TRBJ2-5; abundance: .; CDR3aa: CASSYLAGGREETQYF; CDR3nt: TGTGCCAGCAGTTACTTAGCGGGGGGGCGGGAAGAGACCCAGTACTTC
v_gene: TRBV29-1; d_gene: .; j_gene: TRBJ2-7; abundance: .; CDR3aa: CSVGLAYEQYF; CDR3nt: TGCAGCGTTGGACTAGCCTACGAGCAGTACTTC
v_gene: TRBV13; d_gene: .; j_gene: TRBJ2-7; abundance: once; CDR3aa: CASSFWASYEQYF; CDR3nt: TGTGCCAGCAGCTTTTGGGCTTCCTACGAGCAGTACTTC
v_gene: TRBV27; d_gene: .; j_gene: TRBJ2-3; abundance: .; CDR3aa: CASSLFGGSDTQYF; CDR3nt: TGTGCCAGCAGTTTATTTGGCGGATCAGATACGCAGTATTTT
v_gene: TRBV7-9; d_gene: .; j_gene: TRBJ1-2; abundance: .; CDR3aa: CASSSNTENYGYTF; CDR3nt: TGTGCCAGCAGCTCAAATACAGAGAACTATGGCTACACCTTC
v_gene: TRBV6-5; d_gene: .; j_gene: TRBJ2-4; abundance: .; CDR3aa: CASRGSGAAKNIQYF; CDR3nt: TGTGCCAGCAGGGGGTCAGGGGCAGCCAAAAACATTCAGTACTTC
v_gene: TRBV7-8; d_gene: TRBD1; j_gene: TRBJ1-1; abundance: .; CDR3aa: CASSRGGQGKTEAFF; CDR3nt: TGTGCCAGCAGCCGGGGGGGACAGGGTAAAACTGAAGCTTTCTTT
v_gene: TRBV2; d_gene: TRBD2; j_gene: TRBJ2-1; abundance: .; CDR3aa: CASGRAETSYNEQFF; CDR3nt: TGTGCCAGCGGGAGGGCGGAAACCTCCTACAATGAGCAGTTCTTC
v_gene: TRBV6-1; d_gene: .; j_gene: TRBJ2-7; abundance: .; CDR3aa: CASSEWIGRNYEQYF; CDR3nt: TGTGCCAGCAGTGAATGGATAGGGAGGAACTACGAGCAGTACTTC
v_gene: TRBV4-2; d_gene: .; j_gene: TRBJ2-3; abundance: .; CDR3aa: CASSQDLGESTDTQYF; CDR3nt: TGTGCCAGCAGCCAAGATTTAGGAGAGTCCACAGATACGCAGTATTTT
v_gene: TRBV1; d_gene: .; j_gene: TRBJ2-5; abundance: .; CDR3aa: CTSSRWGGYQETQYF; CDR3nt: TGCACCAGCAGCCGGTGGGGTGGGTACCAAGAGACCCAGTACTTC
v_gene: TRBV10-3; d_gene: .; j_gene: TRBJ2-7; abundance: .; CDR3aa: CAIDNLEQYF; CDR3nt: TGTGCCATCGACAATCTCGAGCAGTACTTC